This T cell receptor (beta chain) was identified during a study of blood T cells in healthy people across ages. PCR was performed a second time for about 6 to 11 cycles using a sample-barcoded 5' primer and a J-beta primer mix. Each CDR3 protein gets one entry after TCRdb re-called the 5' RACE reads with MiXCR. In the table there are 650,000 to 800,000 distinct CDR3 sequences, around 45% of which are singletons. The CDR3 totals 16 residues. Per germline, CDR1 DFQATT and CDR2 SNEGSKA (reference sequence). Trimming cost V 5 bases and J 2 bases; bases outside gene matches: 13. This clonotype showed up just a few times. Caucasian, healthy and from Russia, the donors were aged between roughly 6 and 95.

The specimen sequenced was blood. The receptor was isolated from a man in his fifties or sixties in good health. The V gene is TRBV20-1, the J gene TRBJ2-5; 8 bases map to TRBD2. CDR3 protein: CSALKERGWGQETQYF. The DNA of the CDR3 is TGCAGTGCTTTAAAGGAGCGGGGGTGGGGTCAAGAGACCCAGTACTTC.